This T cell receptor beta chain was sequenced for a study of T cells in Graves' hyperthyroidism and ophthalmopathy. Uncontrolled infection, other autoimmune disease, pregnancy or lactation led to exclusion. About this clonotype itself: Its antigen is currently unknown.

TCR beta CDR3 regions were amplified from RNA transcripts. TCR CDR3 underwent first-round RT-PCR with the HTBI primer set. TCRdb processed the multiplex PCR reads anew with MiXCR; each CDR3 protein has one entry. Counted here are around 34,000 distinct CDR3 sequences, under 65% occurring once; the ten biggest clones make up 25%. The CDR3 runs to 14 residues. The junction had 5 bases not matched to a gene; V was cut back by 0 bases and J by 6 bases. The germline V gene encodes CDR1 DFQATT and CDR2 SNEGSKA (reference sequence). Study results and caveats: Among thyroid clonotypes expanded above 0.001, most also appeared in blood. Model output signaled ophthalmopathy a median 6.5 months ahead of onset.

This sequence was found in a woman between 40 and 50 years old with Graves' ophthalmopathy. The V and J genes are TRBV20-1 and TRBJ2-1; 7 bases map to TRBD1. Sequencing was performed on blood. The CDR3 DNA sequence: TGCAGTGCTAGAGAACGGGACAGCTGCAATGAGCAGTTCTTC. It codes for CSARERDSCNEQFF.